This T cell receptor beta chain was captured by sequencing in a study of identical twins. Study-wide results and caveats: With abundant cord blood beta clonotypes, insertions were fewer; memory repertoires showed no such pattern.

Healthy Caucasian individuals made up all the donors. The CDR3 is 16 amino acids. After removal of 3 bases from V and 2 bases from J, the junction contained 3 bases not matched to a gene. CDR1 SGHRS and CDR2 YFSETQ come from the germline V gene. With regard to this clonotype: Antigen: not known.

Unique molecular identifiers were present on the cDNA, which also gained a universal primer site by template switching. TCRdb recomputed calls from the 5' RACE reads with MiXCR, one row per CDR3 protein. The sample records about 210,000 distinct CDR3 sequences, approximately 9% being singletons. The receptor comes from a woman between 18 and 29 years old in good health. V gene TRBV5-1 combines with J gene TRBJ2-7; 15 bases agree with TRBD2. The sequenced sample consisted of memory (CD45RO+) T cells sorted from blood. DNA of the CDR3: TGCGCCAGCAGCTACGGGACTAGCGGGAGGACCTACGAGCAGTACTTC. Translating it yields CASSYGTSGRTYEQYF.